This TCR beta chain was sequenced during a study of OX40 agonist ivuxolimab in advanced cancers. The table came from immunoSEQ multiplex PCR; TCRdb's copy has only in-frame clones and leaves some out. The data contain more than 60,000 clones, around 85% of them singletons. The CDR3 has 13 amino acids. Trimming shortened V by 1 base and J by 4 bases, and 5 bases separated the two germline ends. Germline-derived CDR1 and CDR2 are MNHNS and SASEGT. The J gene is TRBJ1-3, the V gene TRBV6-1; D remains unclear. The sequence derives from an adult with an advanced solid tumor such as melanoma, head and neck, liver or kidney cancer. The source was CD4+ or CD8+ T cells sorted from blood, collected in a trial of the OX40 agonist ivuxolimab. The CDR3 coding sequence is TGTGCCAGCAGTGAAGGGGTGGGAAACACCATATATTTT. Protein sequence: CASSEGVGNTIYF.